The rows below give T cell receptor beta chains drawn from one sample of a study of shared clonotypes between healthy human individuals. The table came from immunoSEQ multiplex PCR; TCRdb's copy has only in-frame clones and leaves some out. Among roughly 2.1 million clones, around 93% were seen once, and the ten largest hold about 1.5%. The sequenced sample was naive CD8+ T cells from PBMCs. The source of these receptors is a man aged 18 to 30 in good health. Some clones in this sample may be carry-over from other donors' samples. Each CDR3 is given with its conserved first and last residue. The D gene is left open where the match is weak. Not all rows give a size; the values are once, few, many and, for expanded clones, a class.

d_call	v_call	clone_size	j_call	cdr3_aa	cdr3_nt
TRBD1	TRBV5-6	.	TRBJ2-7	CASSLGDRENYEQYF	TGTGCCAGCAGCTTGGGGGACAGGGAAAACTACGAGCAGTACTTC
.	TRBV28	.	TRBJ2-3	CASSLSLATDTQYF	TGTGCCAGCAGTTTGTCCCTAGCGACAGATACGCAGTATTTT
.	TRBV28	.	TRBJ2-3	CASSFSRTDTQYF	TGTGCCAGCAGTTTTAGCCGCACAGATACGCAGTATTTT
.	TRBV13	.	TRBJ1-1	CASSLSQRAEGNTEAFF	TGTGCCAGCAGTCTAAGTCAACGTGCGGAGGGTAACACTGAAGCTTTCTTT
.	TRBV12-5	.	TRBJ2-1	CASGLVLSGGTNEQFF	TGTGCTAGTGGTTTGGTACTCTCTGGGGGGACGAATGAGCAGTTCTTC
.	TRBV25-1	.	TRBJ2-1	CASSAREQFF	TGTGCCAGCAGTGCGCGGGAGCAGTTCTTC
TRBD1	TRBV11-2	.	TRBJ1-1	CASSPKRQGIGVNTEAFF	TGTGCCAGCAGCCCTAAGAGACAGGGTATCGGTGTGAACACTGAAGCTTTCTTT
TRBD2	TRBV9	.	TRBJ2-2	CASSISGRPPPVTTGELFF	TGTGCCAGCAGCATTAGCGGGCGCCCACCCCCAGTCACCACCGGGGAGCTGTTTTTT
.	TRBV5-1	.	TRBJ2-1	CASSLASRTPAWGNEQFF	TGCGCCAGCAGCTTGGCCTCAAGGACACCGGCCTGGGGCAATGAGCAGTTCTTC
.	TRBV28	.	TRBJ2-1	CASSFSPPSYNEQFF	TGTGCCAGCAGTTTCTCGCCCCCTTCCTACAATGAGCAGTTCTTC
.	TRBV11-3	.	TRBJ2-3	CASSGRQGINTDTQYF	TGTGCCAGCAGCGGACGCCAGGGGATCAATACAGATACGCAGTATTTT
TRBD1	TRBV11-2	once	TRBJ2-7	CASSFPYPGQGLKNEQYF	TGTGCCAGCAGTTTCCCCTACCCGGGACAGGGGTTGAAAAACGAGCAGTACTTC
.	TRBV19	.	TRBJ2-3	CASSILGGDTQYF	TGTGCCAGTAGTATACTGGGCGGGGATACGCAGTATTTT
.	TRBV7-3	.	TRBJ1-3	CASSLISVWTGNTIYF	TGTGCCAGCAGCTTAATATCCGTATGGACTGGAAACACCATATATTTT
.	TRBV5-1	.	TRBJ1-1	CASSLGRGAFF	TGCGCCAGCAGCCTAGGACGAGGAGCTTTCTTT
TRBD2	TRBV2	.	TRBJ2-1	CASSQTSGSRSYNEQFF	TGTGCCAGCAGTCAGACTAGCGGGAGTCGCTCCTACAATGAGCAGTTCTTC
.	TRBV28	.	TRBJ2-1	CASSSPSLQELAYNEQFF	TGTGCCAGCAGTTCCCCTTCCCTACAGGAGTTGGCCTACAATGAGCAGTTCTTC
.	TRBV27	.	TRBJ1-2	CASSLSPFFYGYTF	TGTGCCAGCAGTTTATCCCCTTTCTTTTATGGCTACACCTTC
TRBD1	TRBV27	.	TRBJ2-7	CASRQGYEQYF	TGTGCCAGTCGACAGGGGTACGAGCAGTACTTC
.	TRBV16	.	TRBJ1-5	CASSHRDDDQPQHF	TGTGCCAGCAGCCACAGGGACGATGATCAGCCCCAGCATTTT
TRBD1	TRBV28	.	TRBJ1-2	CASSLDRGRRGYTF	TGTGCCAGCAGCCTGGACAGGGGGCGCCGGGGCTACACCTTC
.	TRBV10-3	few	TRBJ1-2	CAISESTLNYGYTF	TGTGCCATCAGTGAGTCGACCCTTAACTATGGCTACACCTTC
TRBD2	TRBV19	few	TRBJ2-1	CASSIDTSGRFFGEQFF	TGTGCCAGTAGTATAGACACTAGCGGGAGGTTCTTTGGCGAGCAGTTCTTC
.	TRBV29-1	.	TRBJ2-7	CSVLTGDNYEQYF	TGCAGCGTTCTAACAGGAGATAATTACGAGCAGTACTTC
.	TRBV7-8	.	TRBJ2-5	CASSPAGRETQYF	TGTGCCAGCAGCCCCGCGGGGCGGGAGACCCAGTACTTC
.	TRBV14	once	TRBJ2-7	CASSRLPGASYEQYF	TGTGCCAGCAGCCGACTGCCCGGGGCGTCCTACGAGCAGTACTTC
.	TRBV2	.	TRBJ2-3	CASIDRTDTQYF	TGTGCCAGCATTGATAGAACAGATACGCAGTATTTT
.	TRBV11-2	.	TRBJ1-2	CASSPREVVGYTF	TGTGCCAGCAGCCCCAGGGAAGTGGTTGGCTACACCTTC
.	TRBV6-5	.	TRBJ2-1	CASSYRERNEQFF	TGTGCCAGCAGTTACAGGGAGAGGAATGAGCAGTTCTTC
.	TRBV7-9	.	TRBJ2-7	CASSDLGYEQYF	TGTGCCAGCAGCGACCTCGGCTACGAGCAGTACTTC
TRBD1	TRBV15	.	TRBJ2-7	CATGGTGGGYEQYF	TGTGCCACCGGCGGGACAGGGGGCGGTTACGAGCAGTACTTC
TRBD2	TRBV19	.	TRBJ2-7	CASSHSGRLSYEQYF	TGTGCCAGTAGTCACAGCGGGAGGTTGTCCTACGAGCAGTACTTC
.	TRBV9	once	TRBJ1-4	CASSPSSGLNEKLFF	TGTGCCAGCAGCCCTAGCTCGGGGCTTAATGAAAAACTGTTTTTT
.	TRBV14	.	TRBJ2-7	CASSQGVEQYF	TGTGCCAGCAGCCAAGGGGTGGAGCAGTACTTC
.	TRBV27	few	TRBJ2-1	CASSLTGYNEQFF	TGTGCCAGCAGTTTAACAGGGTACAATGAGCAGTTCTTC
.	TRBV14	few	TRBJ1-2	CASSQAYGNYGYTF	TGTGCCAGCAGCCAAGCCTACGGCAACTATGGCTACACCTTC
.	TRBV20-1	.	TRBJ1-1	CSAPGTFEAFF	TGCAGTGCTCCGGGGACTTTTGAAGCTTTCTTT
.	TRBV7-2	.	TRBJ1-2	CASSIPGTTGYTF	TGTGCCAGCAGCATACCCGGGACAACTGGCTACACCTTC
TRBD1	TRBV7-8	.	TRBJ1-1	CASSIRQGEAFF	TGTGCCAGCAGCATTAGACAGGGTGAAGCTTTCTTT
.	TRBV12-5	.	TRBJ2-1	CASGFGPTAYNEQFF	TGTGCTAGTGGTTTTGGGCCCACGGCCTACAATGAGCAGTTCTTC
.	TRBV27	.	TRBJ1-1	CASSPAWNTEAFF	TGTGCCAGCAGCCCCGCGTGGAACACTGAAGCTTTCTTT
TRBD2	TRBV4-1	.	TRBJ2-2	CASSQVGLAANTGELFF	TGCGCCAGCAGCCAAGTGGGACTAGCGGCGAACACCGGGGAGCTGTTTTTT
TRBD1	TRBV27	.	TRBJ2-7	CASSWRTGYEQYF	TGTGCCAGCAGTTGGCGGACAGGCTACGAGCAGTACTTC
TRBD2	TRBV29-1	.	TRBJ2-1	CSVAGGSYNEQFF	TGCAGCGTAGCGGGAGGATCCTACAATGAGCAGTTCTTC
TRBD2	TRBV19	.	TRBJ2-7	CASSMSSGLRDLYEQYF	TGTGCCAGTAGTATGTCCTCGGGACTAAGAGACCTCTACGAGCAGTACTTC
TRBD2	TRBV7-9	.	TRBJ2-5	CASSFTSVETQYF	TGTGCCAGCAGCTTTACTAGCGTTGAGACCCAGTACTTC
.	TRBV7-8	.	TRBJ1-4	CASSLELRPDEKLFF	TGTGCCAGCAGCTTAGAGTTACGACCCGATGAAAAACTGTTTTTT
.	TRBV6-5	.	TRBJ1-1	CASIPDESTEAFF	TGTGCCAGCATCCCGGACGAGTCCACTGAAGCTTTCTTT
TRBD2	TRBV7-8	.	TRBJ2-1	CASSLRLAGGPSNLDEQFF	TGTGCCAGCAGTCTCCGACTAGCGGGAGGGCCGTCCAATCTCGATGAGCAGTTCTTC
.	TRBV28	.	TRBJ1-2	CASSLLAGEDYGYTF	TGTGCCAGCAGTTTATTGGCAGGGGAAGACTATGGCTACACCTTC